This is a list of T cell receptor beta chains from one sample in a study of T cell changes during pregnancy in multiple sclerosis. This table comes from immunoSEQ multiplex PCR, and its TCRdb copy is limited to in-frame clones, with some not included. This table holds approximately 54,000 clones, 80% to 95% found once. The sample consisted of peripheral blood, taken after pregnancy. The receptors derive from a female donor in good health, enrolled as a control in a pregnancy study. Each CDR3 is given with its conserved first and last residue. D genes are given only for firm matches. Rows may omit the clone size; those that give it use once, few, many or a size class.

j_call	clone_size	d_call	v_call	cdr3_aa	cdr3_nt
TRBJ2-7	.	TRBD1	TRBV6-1	CASTRTGVYEQYF	TGTGCCAGCACAAGGACAGGGGTATACGAGCAGTACTTC
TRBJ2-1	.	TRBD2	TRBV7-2	CASSLEAGGQFF	TGTGCCAGCAGCTTAGAGGCGGGAGGGCAGTTCTTC
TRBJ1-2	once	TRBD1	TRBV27	CASSPRQGYGYTF	TGTGCCAGCAGTCCGAGACAGGGCTATGGCTACACCTTC
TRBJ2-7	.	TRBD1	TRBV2	CASTRQGVSVTEQYF	TGTGCCAGCACCAGACAGGGGGTGTCAGTCACCGAGCAGTACTTC
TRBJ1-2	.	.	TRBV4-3	CASSQELTANYGYTF	TGCGCCAGCAGCCAAGAATTGACAGCTAACTATGGCTACACCTTC
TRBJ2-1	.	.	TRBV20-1	CSAVPDNEQFF	TGCAGTGCTGTCCCGGACAATGAGCAGTTCTTC
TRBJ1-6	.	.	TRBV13	CASSQQVNNSPLHF	TGTGCCAGCAGCCAACAGGTGAATAATTCACCCCTCCACTTT
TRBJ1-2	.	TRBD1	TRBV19	CASNPRTGTGYTF	TGTGCCAGTAATCCCCGGACAGGGACTGGCTACACCTTC
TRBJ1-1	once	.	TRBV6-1	CASYLRQGGTEAFF	TGTGCCAGCTACCTACGGCAGGGAGGCACTGAAGCTTTCTTT
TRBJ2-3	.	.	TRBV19	CASSVDQGDTQYF	TGTGCCAGTAGTGTTGACCAGGGGGATACGCAGTATTTT
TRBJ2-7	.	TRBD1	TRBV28	CASSSNLWDSLGEQYF	TGTGCCAGCAGTTCCAACCTGTGGGACAGCTTGGGCGAGCAGTACTTC
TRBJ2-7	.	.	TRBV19	CASSKGRGYEQYF	TGTGCCAGTAGTAAGGGCAGGGGCTACGAGCAGTACTTC
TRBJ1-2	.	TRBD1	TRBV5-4	CASSLGGQGYGYGYTF	TGTGCCAGCAGCCTAGGGGGACAGGGGTACGGCTATGGCTACACCTTC
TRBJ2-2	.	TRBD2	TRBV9	CASSVGFSGRALRTGELFF	TGTGCCAGCAGCGTCGGTTTTAGCGGGAGGGCCTTAAGGACCGGGGAGCTGTTTTTT
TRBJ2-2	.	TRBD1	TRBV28	CASSFGQVNTGELFF	TGTGCCAGCAGTTTTGGACAGGTTAACACCGGGGAGCTGTTTTTT
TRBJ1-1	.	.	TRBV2	CASTGLAMNTEAFF	TGTGCCAGCACGGGTTTAGCGATGAACACTGAAGCTTTCTTT
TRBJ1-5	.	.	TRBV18	CASSPTTGNQPQHF	TGTGCCAGCTCCCCCACCACGGGAAATCAGCCCCAGCATTTT
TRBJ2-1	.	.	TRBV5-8	CASSFSSGTRRWEQFF	TGTGCCAGCAGCTTCAGCTCCGGGACACGTCGTTGGGAGCAGTTCTTC
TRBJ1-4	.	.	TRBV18	CASSPWQVEKLFF	TGTGCCAGCTCACCCTGGCAAGTCGAAAAACTGTTTTTT
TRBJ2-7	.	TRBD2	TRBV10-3	CAISESGLAGGEQYF	TGTGCCATCAGTGAGTCAGGACTAGCGGGAGGTGAGCAGTACTTC
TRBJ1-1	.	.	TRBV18	CASSPLDTNTEAFF	TGTGCCAGCTCACCACTAGATACTAACACTGAAGCTTTCTTT
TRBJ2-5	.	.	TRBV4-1	CASSPNAGMGETQYF	TGCGCCAGCAGCCCTAACGCGGGGATGGGAGAGACCCAGTACTTC
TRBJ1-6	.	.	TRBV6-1	CASSELWARSPLHF	TGTGCCAGCAGTGAACTATGGGCCAGGTCACCCCTCCACTTT
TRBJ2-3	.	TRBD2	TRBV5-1	CASSFTSGGPYF	TGCGCCAGCAGCTTTACTAGCGGGGGGCCGTATTTT
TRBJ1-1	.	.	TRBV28	CASSFLPGWAFF	TGTGCCAGCAGTTTCCTCCCCGGGTGGGCTTTCTTT
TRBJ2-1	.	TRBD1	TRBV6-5	CATGKGQVRGGEQFF	TGTGCCACCGGTAAAGGACAGGTACGGGGTGGTGAGCAGTTCTTC
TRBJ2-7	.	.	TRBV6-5	CASSSRVPPSFYEQYF	TGTGCCAGCAGTTCCCGGGTCCCCCCTTCTTTCTACGAGCAGTACTTC
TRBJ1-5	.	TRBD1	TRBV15	CATSRDRGYGPQHF	TGTGCCACCAGCCGGGACAGGGGGTATGGGCCCCAGCATTTT